This entry lists 3 T cell receptor beta chains sequenced from one sample in a study of blood T cell repertoires in COVID-19 (dated by TCRdb to the early 2020s). Libraries were made using the immunoSEQ multiplex PCR assay. TCRdb mirrors the immuneACCESS table, restricted to in-frame sequences. Some clones are absent from its copies; in checked studies, under half trace to an unresolved V gene, and the reason for the others is unknown. The sample contains 150,000 to 200,000 clones, about 89% of them found a single time. In total, the top ten clones hold roughly 0.82% of the sample. Sequenced input: PBMCs or T cells enriched from blood (not recorded which). All receptors come from a woman aged 18-35 years who had recovered from COVID-19.

This clone occurred once. J is TRBJ1-1 and V is TRBV19; TRBD1 agrees at 8 bases. From germline, CDR1 is LNHDA and CDR2 SQIVND (reference sequence). Trimming took 7 bases from V and 1 from J; bases not matched to a gene: 8. The CDR3 extends over 15 amino acids. CDR3 protein: CASMERGQGNTEAFF. The CDR3 region has the DNA TGTGCCAGTATGGAGAGAGGACAGGGGAACACTGAAGCTTTCTTT.

The chain combines TRBV4-2 with TRBJ1-3; tentative D call: TRBD1 (5 bases). Germline assignment: CDR1 LGHNA and CDR2 YNFKEQ. Trimming shortened V by 6 bases and J by 2 bases, and 8 bases separated the two germline ends. CDR3 length: 13 amino acids. The CDR3 loop reads CASRKGAGNTIYF. The CDR3 DNA reads as TGTGCCAGCAGAAAAGGGGCTGGAAACACCATATATTTT.

The chain employs TRBV19 and TRBJ2-7, with 10 bases fitting TRBD2. The CDR3 length is 18 residues. The germline V gene has CDR1 LNHDA and CDR2 SQIVND (reference sequence). The ends lost 4 bases at V and 2 bases at J; junction bases unmatched: 14. The CDR3 coding sequence is TGTGCCAGTAGTACCCCCCGGGCTAGCGGGAGCTCCCCCTACGAGCAGTACTTC. This gives the protein CASSTPRASGSSPYEQYF.